Shown below are 22 T cell receptor beta chains from a single sample sequenced in a study of Ad26.COV2.S vaccination and SARS-CoV-2 variants. Assay used: immunoSEQ multiplex PCR; TCRdb lists only in-frame clones, some missing. The sample carries 360,000 or so clones, around 89% recorded once. Treatment noted: about 20 received Ad26.COV2.S at low or high dose, single or two shots; roughly 5 received placebo; per-sample allocation not given. Sampling took place 63 days after the first vaccine or placebo injection. The material sequenced was peripheral blood, taken in a trial of Ad26.COV2.S vaccine versus placebo. The origin of the receptors is a person between 18 and 65 years old who received the Ad26.COV2.S COVID-19 vaccine or a placebo.

The table lists this clone with a few counts. This chain connects TRBV9 to TRBJ2-2, with 8 bases that match TRBD1. Germline CDR1 is SGDLS and CDR2 is YYNGEE. The CDR3 is 15 amino acids. V lost 4 bases, J lost 0 bases, and 2 bases stayed unmatched. The DNA of the CDR3 is TGTGCCAGCAGCCCGGGACAGGCGAACACCGGGGAGCTGTTTTTT. This sequence encodes CASSPGQANTGELFF.

The chain recombines TRBV5-8 with TRBJ2-7; D may be TRBD2 (5 bases). Looked up from germline, CDR1 is SGHTS and CDR2 is YDEGEE. There are 15 residues in the CDR3. Trimming removed 0 bases at V and 0 bases at J, with 10 bases between. The CDR3 DNA reads TGTGCCAGCAGCTTGGGCGGGTTTACCTCCTACGAGCAGTACTTC. Amino acids: CASSLGGFTSYEQYF.

This rearrangement joins TRBV7-6 to TRBJ2-5, with 13 nucleotides matching TRBD2. The germline gives CDR1 SGHVS, CDR2 FNYEAQ. The trim removed 4 bases at V and 7 bases at J, leaving 15 bases unmatched. This CDR3 region has 18 residues. CDR3 bases: TGTGCCAGCAGCTCTCTCCCACCGGGACTAGCGGGGAGCGGGACCCAGTACTTC. This sequence encodes CASSSLPPGLAGSGTQYF. Together with reference TRBV7-6 and TRBJ2-5, the CDR3 gives the full variable domain: GAGVSQSPRYKVTKRGQDVALRCDPISGHVSLYWYRQALGQGPEFLTYFNYEAQQDKSGLPNDRFSAERPEGSISTLTIQRTEQRDSAMYRCASSSLPPGLAGSGTQYFGPGTRLLVL.

The genes are TRBV20-1 and TRBJ1-1; TRBD1 agrees at 8 bases. Germline loops: CDR1 DFQATT, CDR2 SNEGSKA (reference sequence). The junction had 0 bases not matched to a gene; V was cut back by 6 bases and J by 3 bases. This CDR3 is built from 11 residues. The CDR3 loop is CSARGHTEAFF. For the CDR3, the DNA is TGCAGTGCCAGGGGGCACACTGAAGCTTTCTTT.

J is TRBJ1-6 and V is TRBV3-1 (or the pseudogene TRBV3-2); possible D gene TRBD1, 5 bases. The germline V gene encodes CDR1 LGHDT and CDR2 YNNKEL (reference sequence). V lost 4 bases, J lost 7 bases, and 14 bases lay in between. The CDR3 runs 15 residues. CDR3: CASSPRGGSNSPLHF. DNA for the CDR3: TGTGCCAGCAGCCCCCGGGGGGGTTCGAATTCACCCCTCCACTTT.

The chain uses TRBV5-1 and TRBJ1-2, with D unresolved. Germline loops: CDR1 SGHRS, CDR2 YFSETQ. The CDR3 runs 15 residues. Trimming removed 0 bases at V and 0 bases at J, with 9 bases between. Here the CDR3 reads CASSLGPRTNYGYTF. The CDR3 nucleotides read TGCGCCAGCAGCTTGGGTCCGCGGACTAACTATGGCTACACCTTC.

The chain uses TRBV20-1 and TRBJ2-7; weak D call: TRBD2 (5 bases). Per germline, CDR1 DFQATT and CDR2 SNEGSKA (reference sequence). The CDR3 consists of 14 residues. V was cut by 3 bases and J by 2 bases, with 14 bases left in between. The CDR3 DNA is TGCAGTGCTAGTTCCCAGCGGCTAACCTACGAGCAGTACTTC. Protein product: CSASSQRLTYEQYF.

The V and J genes are TRBV30 and TRBJ2-1; tentative D call: TRBD1 (5 bases). Trimming cost V 5 bases and J 7 bases, with 6 bases left between them. The length of the CDR3 is 10 residues. Germline assignment: CDR1 GTSNPN and CDR2 SVGIG (reference sequence). The CDR3, as DNA: TGTGCCTGGGGGGCGAATGAGCAGTTCTTC. It encodes CAWGANEQFF.

The chain employs TRBV24-1 and TRBJ2-1; D may correspond to TRBD1 or TRBD2 (7 bases each). CDR1 and CDR2 (germline): KGHDR, SFDVKD. V lost 1 base to trimming and J lost 7 bases, with 13 bases between them. This CDR3 is 15 amino acids long. CDR3 residues: CATSDLGQGGNEQFF. The CDR3 nucleotides read TGTGCCACCAGTGATTTAGGGCAGGGGGGGAATGAGCAGTTCTTC.

The chain joins TRBV6-1 to TRBJ2-7; D is unclear. In germline, CDR1 is MNHNS, CDR2 SASEGT. V lost 4 bases and J lost 0, with 22 bases in between. This CDR3 spans 18 amino acids. This CDR3 reads CASSASKGTAPSSYEQYF. In DNA, the CDR3 is TGTGCCAGCAGTGCGAGTAAGGGCACAGCGCCTAGCTCCTACGAGCAGTACTTC.

V gene TRBV9 combines with J gene TRBJ1-1, with D perhaps matching TRBD1 (5 bases). Trimming took off 0 bases at V and 4 bases at J, with 10 bases between the two ends. The CDR3 extends over 14 amino acids. The germline CDR1 and CDR2 sequences are SGDLS and YYNGEE. This CDR3 is CASSVEGHGTEAFF. DNA for the CDR3: TGTGCCAGCAGCGTAGAGGGGCATGGCACTGAAGCTTTCTTT.

This clone was recorded once. V gene TRBV11-3 combines with J gene TRBJ2-7, with 7 bases aligning to TRBD2. The CDR3 runs to 15 residues. The ends lost 5 bases at V and 6 bases at J; junction bases unmatched: 13. Per the germline V gene, CDR1 is SGHNT and CDR2 is YENEEA. CDR3: CASSNTGTTGGEQYF. As DNA, the CDR3 is TGTGCCAGCAGCAACACCGGGACTACGGGGGGCGAGCAGTACTTC.

This chain joins TRBV9 and TRBJ2-5; either TRBD1 or TRBD2 may fit D (6 bases each). Germline V gives CDR1 SGDLS, CDR2 YYNGEE. This CDR3 region has 14 residues. With 1 base removed from V and 5 bases from J, the gap between germline ends came to 12 bases. This CDR3 is CASSVLQGGETQYF. CDR3 bases: TGTGCCAGCAGCGTACTACAGGGAGGCGAGACCCAGTACTTC. Drawing the rest from reference TRBV9 and TRBJ2-5, the complete variable domain is DSGVTQTPKHLITATGQRVTLRCSPRSGDLSVYWYQQSLDQGLQFLIQYYNGEERAKGNILERFSAQQFPDLHSELNLSSLELGDSALYFCASSVLQGGETQYFGPGTRLLVL.

This rearrangement joins TRBV24-1 to TRBJ1-1; D not certain. CDR3 length equals 15 residues. The V end was cut by 2 bases, the J end by 4 bases, with 13 bases between. Germline-derived CDR1 and CDR2 are KGHDR and SFDVKD. Here the CDR3 DNA reads TGTGCCACCAGTGATTCGGCGGGCAGCATCACTGAAGCTTTCTTT. Translating gives CATSDSAGSITEAFF.

This clone was detected only once. The J gene is TRBJ2-5, the V gene TRBV28; the D is unclear. V was clipped by 5 bases and J by 4 bases, with 2 bases between them. This CDR3 spans 10 amino acids. Looked up from germline, CDR1 is MDHEN and CDR2 is SYDVKM. CDR3 bases: TGTGCCAGCAGTGGAGAGACCCAGTACTTC. It specifies CASSGETQYF.

The V gene is TRBV5-1, the J gene TRBJ2-5; 9 nucleotides agree with TRBD2. CDR3 size: 15 residues. Germline V lookup: CDR1 SGHRS, CDR2 YFSETQ. V lost 1 base, J lost 5 bases, and 6 bases stayed unmatched. CDR3 residues: CASSLNSGSGETQYF. CDR3 nucleotides: TGCGCCAGCAGCTTGAATAGCGGGAGTGGGGAGACCCAGTACTTC.

The J gene is TRBJ2-5, the V gene TRBV9; D might be TRBD2 (6 bases). This CDR3 spans 17 amino acids. Trimming cost V 0 bases and J 2 bases, with 17 bases left between them. Germline V CDR1 and CDR2: SGDLS, YYNGEE. The CDR3 loop reads CASSVAPFDSGQETQYF. CDR3 bases: TGTGCCAGCAGCGTAGCCCCTTTTGATAGCGGACAAGAGACCCAGTACTTC.

The V call is TRBV6-6, the J call TRBJ2-7; 16 bases are shared with TRBD2. Germline V CDR1 and CDR2: MNHNY, SVGAGI (reference sequence). The V segment lost 6 bases and the J segment 9 bases; nucleotides outside the gene matches: 5. The CDR3 runs 14 residues. CDR3 sequence (DNA): TGTGCCAGCAGCGGGACTAGCGGGAGGGCCGTGCAGTACTTC. Its protein product is CASSGTSGRAVQYF.

This chain links TRBV20-1 with TRBJ2-3; TRBD2 might be the D (6 bases). V was trimmed by 3 bases and J by 1 base, leaving 20 bases between them. Looked up from germline, CDR1 is DFQATT and CDR2 is SNEGSKA (reference sequence). The CDR3 contains 17 residues. Here the CDR3 reads CSASNVAGNGGTDTQYF. In DNA, the CDR3 is TGCAGTGCTAGTAATGTTGCGGGAAATGGCGGCACAGATACGCAGTATTTT.

This sequence joins TRBV12-3 or TRBV12-4 and TRBJ2-7; a possible D gene is TRBD2 (5 bases). V was clipped by 2 bases and J by 6 bases, with 11 bases between them. The CDR3 contains 13 residues. For the CDR3, the DNA is TGTGCCAGCAGTTTATCTAGCTCCCGCGAGCAGTACTTC. Residues: CASSLSSSREQYF.

The gene calls are TRBV6-1 and TRBJ1-6; weak D call: TRBD1 (6 bases). Trimming pared 3 bases from V and 8 bases from J, leaving 17 bases between. CDR3 length equals 16 residues. Germline CDR1 MNHNS, CDR2 SASEGT. CDR3 protein: CASSEDNGGPYSPLHF. For the CDR3, the DNA is TGTGCCAGCAGTGAGGACAATGGGGGGCCGTATTCACCCCTCCACTTT.

This chain uses TRBV19 with TRBJ2-5; possible D gene TRBD2, 6 bases. The CDR3 length is 15 residues. The V gene lost 6 bases and the J gene lost 5 bases, with 19 bases spanning the gap. Germline lookup yields CDR1 LNHDA and CDR2 SQIVND (reference sequence). DNA of the CDR3: TGTGCCAGTAGCCGCGATATCTGGGGGGAGGAGACCCAGTACTTC. Protein: CASSRDIWGEETQYF. The full variable domain, in which reference TRBV19 and TRBJ2-5 provide the parts outside the CDR3, is DGGITQSPKYLFRKEGQNVTLSCEQNLNHDAMYWYRQDPGQGLRLIYYSQIVNDFQKGDIAEGYSVSREKKESFPLTVTSAQKNPTAFYLCASSRDIWGEETQYFGPGTRLLVL.